The entry that follows covers one T cell receptor beta chain sequence. Assay: immunoSEQ multiplex PCR; the TCRdb copy retains only in-frame clones and omits some. Of about 160,000 clones listed, around 87% are singletons. This sample stems from a study of blood T cell repertoires in COVID-19. Study-wide context: From T cells, B-cell-depleted T cells, or PBMCs came the material, which was cDNA or gDNA.

The germline CDR1 and CDR2 sequences are SGHDN and FVKESK. The ends were cut back, 3 bases at V and 0 bases at J, with 6 bases in the middle. The CDR3 extends over 15 amino acids. Material: peripheral blood. The receptor comes from a man younger than 30 with COVID-19, enrolled during active disease. V and J are TRBV14 and TRBJ2-6; D gene uncertain. CDR3 DNA sequence: TGTGCCAGCAGCCAGAGTTTCTCTGGGGCCAACGTCCTGACTTTC. Translating it yields CASSQSFSGANVLTF.